The 23 T cell receptor beta chains below come from one sample, sequenced in a study of radiation and T cells in renal cell carcinoma. Data came from immunoSEQ multiplex PCR; TCRdb stores just in-frame clones and leaves some out. The data contain 150,000 or so clones, less than 90% of them seen just once; the ten biggest clones take up around 4%. As to time point: baseline pretreatment blood. The sample's treatment: 15 Gy SBRT to primary tumor, nephrectomy 4 weeks later. The sequencing used blood, collected from a patient whose treatment included radiotherapy and nephrectomy. These receptor sequences come from a woman in her 70s with renal cell carcinoma.

The chain combines TRBV30 with TRBJ1-1, with D perhaps TRBD1 (5 bases). The CDR3 consists of 18 residues. Trimming pared 4 bases from V and 7 bases from J, leaving 31 bases between. The germline gives CDR1 GTSNPN, CDR2 SVGIG (reference sequence). The CDR3: CAWNSRDRSQVRKSEAFF. The CDR3 DNA is TGTGCCTGGAATAGTAGGGACCGATCCCAGGTTCGCAAAAGTGAAGCTTTCTTT.

This chain connects TRBV6-5 to TRBJ1-6; D is unclear. Trimming removed 6 bases from V and 4 bases from J, with 13 bases in between. The germline V gene encodes CDR1 MNHEY and CDR2 SVGAGI. The CDR3 has 15 amino acids. CDR3 amino acids: CASSPKVGYNSPLHF. The CDR3 nucleotides read TGTGCCAGCAGCCCGAAAGTAGGTTATAATTCACCCCTCCACTTT.

The chain uses TRBV4-2 and TRBJ1-6; D unresolved. Per the germline V gene, CDR1 is LGHNA and CDR2 is YNFKEQ. The V gene lost 0 bases and the J gene lost 11 bases, with 5 bases spanning the gap. This CDR3 has 12 residues. CDR3 loop: CASSQDLAPLHF. The CDR3 bases are TGTGCCAGCAGCCAAGATTTGGCACCCCTCCACTTT.

The V call is TRBV7-8, the J call TRBJ1-2; a possible D gene is TRBD1 (6 bases). This CDR3 comprises 13 residues. V was clipped by 5 bases and J by 6 bases, with 13 bases between them. Germline values: CDR1 SGHVS, CDR2 FQNEAQ. CDR3 residues: CASSHRTENGYTF. Here the CDR3 DNA reads TGTGCCAGCAGCCATAGGACAGAAAATGGCTACACCTTC.

The chain carries TRBV6-1 and TRBJ1-5; possibly TRBD1 for D (5 bases). The germline CDR1 and CDR2 sequences are MNHNS and SASEGT. V lost 1 base, J lost 2 bases, and 9 bases lay in between. This CDR3 has 15 amino acids. CDR3 in amino acids: CASSEVWGGNQPQHF. The CDR3 coding sequence is TGTGCCAGCAGTGAAGTTTGGGGGGGCAATCAGCCCCAGCATTTT.

V and J are TRBV6-6 and TRBJ2-1; no reliable D call. Trimming took 6 bases from V and 2 from J, leaving 11 bases between them. Germline V lookup: CDR1 MNHNY, CDR2 SVGAGI (reference sequence). The CDR3 runs to 14 residues. The chain's CDR3 is CASSSNGPYNEQFF. The CDR3 region has the DNA TGTGCCAGCAGCTCGAATGGCCCCTACAATGAGCAGTTCTTC.

The J gene is TRBJ2-7, the V gene TRBV6-5, with 7 bases that match TRBD1. V dropped 6 bases and J dropped 3; count of bases not matched to a gene: 11. The CDR3 loop spans 15 amino acids. Germline CDR1 is MNHEY and CDR2 is SVGAGI. The CDR3 region is CASSPMTGKGYEQYF. The DNA for the CDR3 is TGTGCCAGCAGCCCTATGACAGGGAAGGGCTACGAGCAGTACTTC.

The chain is built from TRBV6-1 and TRBJ1-1; 7 bases are shared with TRBD1. Germline CDR1 and CDR2: MNHNS and SASEGT. V gave up 7 bases and J gave up 5 bases; unmatched junction bases: 10. This CDR3 has 14 residues. DNA of the CDR3: TGTGCCAGCATTATCGACAGGGTGAGAACTGAAGCTTTCTTT. This encodes CASIIDRVRTEAFF.

V usage is TRBV13 and J usage is TRBJ2-3; D is undetermined. CDR1 is PRHDT, CDR2 FYEKMQ, per germline (reference sequence). The CDR3 runs 14 residues. V was shortened by 3 bases and J by 0 bases, with 7 bases between the two germline ends. For the CDR3, the DNA is TGTGCCAGCAGCTTTCGAGATAGCACAGATACGCAGTATTTT. Translating gives CASSFRDSTDTQYF. Based on the CDR3 plus reference TRBV13 and TRBJ2-3, the full variable domain is AAGVIQSPRHLIKEKRETATLKCYPIPRHDTVYWYQQGPGQDPQFLISFYEKMQSDKGSIPDRFSAQQFSDYHSELNMSSLELGDSALYFCASSFRDSTDTQYFGPGTRLTVL.

The V gene is TRBV30, the J gene TRBJ2-1; TRBD2 agrees at 14 bases. CDR1 is GTSNPN, CDR2 SVGIG, per germline (reference sequence). The CDR3 length is 16 residues. The V gene end was trimmed by 5 bases and the J gene end by 7 bases; junction bases not matched to a gene: 10. The DNA for the CDR3 is TGTGCCTGGCGGCAAGCCGGGACTAGCGGGAGAAATGAGCAGTTCTTC. Translation: CAWRQAGTSGRNEQFF.

The V gene is TRBV6-6, the J gene TRBJ2-1; possibly TRBD1 for D (6 bases). V lost 7 bases, J lost 6 bases, and 22 bases lay in between. Germline CDR1 MNHNY, CDR2 SVGAGI (reference sequence). The CDR3 sequence is 16 residues long. CDR3 nucleotides: TGTGCCAGCATCTACAGGGTAGGACTGGGGGTCAATGAGCAGTTCTTC. This codes for CASIYRVGLGVNEQFF.

The V call is TRBV30, the J call TRBJ1-2; no clear D. The germline V gene has CDR1 GTSNPN and CDR2 SVGIG (reference sequence). This CDR3 spans 14 amino acids. V was clipped by 0 bases and J by 2 bases, with 10 bases between them. In DNA form, the CDR3 reads TGTGCCTGGAGTGTAGTCAGTTCCAACTATGGCTACACCTTC. As protein: CAWSVVSSNYGYTF.

V is TRBV7-2 and J is TRBJ1-5, with D possibly TRBD1 on 6 matching bases. Germline CDR1 reads SGHTA; CDR2 reads FQGNSA. The CDR3 runs 14 residues. Deletions cut 8 bases from V and 1 base from J, with 12 bases between. CDR3 sequence reads: CASQDRSSNQPQHF. CDR3 coding DNA: TGTGCCAGCCAAGACAGGTCGAGCAATCAGCCCCAGCATTTT.

The genes are TRBV7-3 and TRBJ1-5, with TRBD1 matching over 7 bases. The CDR3 is 14 amino acids. Germline CDR1 SGHTA, CDR2 FQGTGA. V lost 2 bases and J lost 6; bases outside the gene matches: 4. CDR3 DNA sequence: TGTGCCAGCAGCTTAGCAGGGGGGAGTCAGCCCCAGCATTTT. Translation gives CASSLAGGSQPQHF.

This clone was seen once. The V gene is TRBV28, the J gene TRBJ2-6; 8 nucleotides match TRBD1. Germline-derived CDR1 and CDR2 are MDHEN and SYDVKM. J lost 2 bases, V lost 5 bases, and 2 bases had no gene match. The CDR3 covers 15 residues. In nucleotides, the CDR3 is TGTGCCAGCAGTCCGACAGGGGCTGGGGCCAACGTCCTGACTTTC. Amino acids: CASSPTGAGANVLTF.

Only a few counts were recorded for this clone. The V call is TRBV4-1, the J call TRBJ2-2; D gene uncertain. The CDR3 totals 14 residues. V shed 0 bases and J shed 1 base, with 3 bases lying between them. Germline loops: CDR1 MGHRA, CDR2 YSYEKL. The CDR3 DNA follows: TGCGCCAGCAGCCAAGAGGTGAACACCGGGGAGCTGTTTTTT. Residues: CASSQEVNTGELFF.

This chain links TRBV19 with TRBJ2-3; no reliable D call. V lost 2 bases, J lost 1 base, and 7 bases lay in between. The CDR3 runs 14 residues. Germline CDR1 LNHDA, CDR2 SQIVND (reference sequence). The CDR3 bases are TGTGCCAGTAGTATATCAGCTGGCACAGATACGCAGTATTTT. Protein sequence: CASSISAGTDTQYF.

This clone was seen a handful of times. The CDR3: CAWRPPGQGNQPQHF. CDR3 DNA sequence: TGTGCCTGGAGACCCCCGGGACAGGGAAATCAGCCCCAGCATTTT. This chain joins TRBV30 and TRBJ1-5; 9 positions agree with TRBD1. Germline-derived CDR1 and CDR2 are GTSNPN and SVGIG (reference sequence). This CDR3 has 15 amino acids. V was clipped by 3 bases and J by 4 bases; unmatched bases: 7.

This rearrangement joins TRBV5-1 to TRBJ1-2, with a tentative D call TRBD1 (6 bases). The V end lost 0 bases, the J end lost 2 bases, and 8 bases lay between the germline ends. From germline, CDR1 is SGHRS and CDR2 YFSETQ. The CDR3 runs 14 residues. The CDR3 loop is CASSLEQGNYGYTF. DNA of the CDR3: TGCGCCAGCAGCTTGGAACAGGGAAACTATGGCTACACCTTC.

V gene TRBV4-1 combines with J gene TRBJ1-1; 7 bases match TRBD1. Trimming took 0 bases from V and 2 from J; bases not matched to a gene: 9. The CDR3 is 17 amino acids. Germline CDR1 is MGHRA and CDR2 is YSYEKL. This CDR3 is CASSQDWGQFLNTEAFF. CDR3 nucleotide sequence: TGCGCCAGCAGCCAAGATTGGGGACAGTTCCTAAACACTGAAGCTTTCTTT.

This clone was seen only a few times. This chain connects TRBV7-9 to TRBJ1-5; 8 positions agree with TRBD1. The V gene end was trimmed by 4 bases and the J gene end by 3 bases; junction bases not matched to a gene: 5. Germline V gene sequence: CDR1 SEHNR, CDR2 FQNEAQ (reference sequence). The length of the CDR3 is 15 residues. This CDR3 is CASSSGTGLNQPQHF. Written as DNA, the CDR3 is TGTGCCAGCAGCTCCGGGACAGGACTCAATCAGCCCCAGCATTTT.

This chain joins TRBV29-1 and TRBJ2-7; TRBD1 agrees at 9 bases. The CDR3 has 14 residues. The germline V gene encodes CDR1 SQVTM and CDR2 ANQGSEA. Unmatched junction bases numbered 9, after V lost 6 bases and J lost 3 bases. The CDR3: CSVSAGQGYYEQYF. In nucleotides, the CDR3 is TGCAGCGTCTCGGCGGGACAGGGCTACTACGAGCAGTACTTC.

In DNA, the CDR3 is TGTGCCAGTGGACAGGGTGATTCTAACTATGGCTACACCTTC. Protein: CASGQGDSNYGYTF. The V and J genes are TRBV19 and TRBJ1-2; 8 nucleotides line up with TRBD1. V trimming: 8 bases; J trimming: 0 bases; junction bases outside the gene matches: 5. Germline values: CDR1 LNHDA, CDR2 SQIVND (reference sequence). The CDR3 totals 14 residues.